Listed below are T cell receptor beta chains from one sample, sequenced in a study of identical twins. From the 5' RACE reads, TCRdb called clonotypes with MiXCR, one entry per CDR3 protein. The table has approximately 620,000 distinct CDR3 sequences, around 8.6% seen once. These data are also associated with another study on yellow fever vaccine responses in identical twins.

The source material was PBMCs. The receptors derive from a woman younger than 35 in good health. Each CDR3 is given with its conserved first and last residue. The D gene is left open where the match is weak. Part of the rows lack a size; the others show once, few, many or a class for expanded clones.

>TRBV6-5|few|TRBJ2-5|-
TGTGCCAGCACCCGACGGGAGACCCAGTACTTC
CASTRRETQYF
>TRBV27|-|TRBJ2-7|-
TGTGCCAGCAGTTCGCCAACAGGGTGGGGACCGGAGCAGTACTTC
CASSSPTGWGPEQYF
>TRBV11-1|few|TRBJ2-2|-
TGTGCCAGCAGCTTAAAGGGCCTCTCCCGCGGGGCGAACACCGGGGAGCTGTTTTTT
CASSLKGLSRGANTGELFF
>TRBV19|-|TRBJ2-1|TRBD2
TGTGCCAGTAGTATATGGGAGGGAGTGCCCCCCAATGAGCAGTTCTTC
CASSIWEGVPPNEQFF
>TRBV6-5|-|TRBJ2-7|TRBD1
TGTGCCAGCAGTTACCGGGACAGAAACTACGAGCAGTACTTC
CASSYRDRNYEQYF
>TRBV11-2|-|TRBJ2-7|-
TGTGCCAGCAGCTTCCGGGCCTACGAAGGGTACGAGCAGTACTTC
CASSFRAYEGYEQYF
>TRBV6-1|few|TRBJ2-6|-
TGTGCCAGCAGAAACCCCGGCGGGGTGGGGGCCAACGTCCTGACTTTC
CASRNPGGVGANVLTF
>TRBV3-1|-|TRBJ2-1|-
TGTGCCAGCAGCCAAGTGGGGGGTCCTGAGCAGTTCTTC
CASSQVGGPEQFF
>TRBV7-7|few|TRBJ2-6|-
TGTGCTAGCAGCTTAGTTACAGGGTCCGGGGCCAACGTCCTGACTTTC
CASSLVTGSGANVLTF
>TRBV5-1|-|TRBJ2-1|TRBD2
TGCGCCAGCAGCTTTGAGTCTAGCGGATACAATGAGCAGTTCTTC
CASSFESSGYNEQFF
>TRBV20-1|few|TRBJ1-2|TRBD1
TGCAGTGCTTCCCAGACAGGGGCCTACACCTTC
CSASQTGAYTF
>TRBV10-3|many|TRBJ2-7|-
TGTGCCATCAGTGCAGACACTCTTCAGGGCGAGCAGTACTTC
CAISADTLQGEQYF
>TRBV20-1|-|TRBJ2-5|TRBD2
TGCAGTGCTAACCTCCCGCGGGGGGGCAAAGTAAAAGAGACCCAGTACTTC
CSANLPRGGKVKETQYF
>TRBV5-1|-|TRBJ2-6|TRBD1
TGCGCCAGCAGCTTGAGGGACAGAAGCTCTGGGGCCAACGTCCTGACTTTC
CASSLRDRSSGANVLTF
>TRBV7-9|-|TRBJ2-5|-
TGTGCCAGCAGACCCGACAGACTCCAAGAGACCCAGTACTTC
CASRPDRLQETQYF
>TRBV12-3/TRBV12-4|few|TRBJ1-1|TRBD1
TGTGCCAGCGGCCGGGGACAGGCGAACACTGAAGCTTTCTTT
CASGRGQANTEAFF
>TRBV12-3/TRBV12-4|-|TRBJ2-2|-
TGTGCCAGCGCGAAAAGTGGGGGGCGGACCGGGGAGCTGTTTTTT
CASAKSGGRTGELFF
>TRBV7-9|few|TRBJ2-5|-
TGTGCCAGCAGACCCACCACTGGGAAAGGAGAAGAGACCCAGTACTTC
CASRPTTGKGEETQYF